The 30 T cell receptor beta chains below all came from one sample that was sequenced in a study of shared clonotypes between healthy human individuals. TCRdb's copy holds only in-frame clones and misses some; the assay was immunoSEQ multiplex PCR. The sample has over 850,000 clones; approximately 78% are singletons. The sequenced sample was memory CD4+ T cells from PBMCs. Subset here: CD45RA-negative fraction. These receptors all stem from a young man in good health. Some clones in this sample may be carry-over from other donors' samples.

The chain recombines TRBV28 with TRBJ1-5, with D hard to call. CDR1 is MDHEN and CDR2 is SYDVKM in the germline V gene. This CDR3 has 14 amino acids. V was clipped by 3 bases and J by 2 bases, with 8 bases between them. Here the CDR3 reads CASSLVRGNQPQHF. CDR3 coding DNA: TGTGCCAGCAGTTTGGTGAGGGGCAATCAGCCCCAGCATTTT.

Points on this clone: Other DNA sequences in this sample translate to the same CDR3. The chain employs TRBV30 and TRBJ1-2; D gene ambiguous. Trimming took off 0 bases at V and 1 base at J, with 6 bases between the two ends. The CDR3 sequence is 13 residues long. Germline V gives CDR1 GTSNPN, CDR2 SVGIG (reference sequence). The CDR3 DNA reads TGTGCCTGGAGTGTGGACCTTAACTATGGCTACACCTTC. Translation: CAWSVDLNYGYTF. The variable domain in full, with the rest retrieved from reference TRBV30 and TRBJ1-2, is SQTIHQWPATLVQPVGSPLSLECTVEGTSNPNLYWYRQAAGRGLQLLFYSVGIGQISSEVPQNLSASRPQDRQFILSSKKLLLSDSGFYLCAWSVDLNYGYTFGSGTRLTVV.

This rearrangement joins TRBV11-1 to TRBJ2-7, with 14 bases fitting TRBD2. Germline V lookup: CDR1 SGHAT, CDR2 FQDESV (reference sequence). The CDR3 has 14 amino acids. Losses at the gene ends were 3 bases for V and 6 bases for J; bases not matched to a gene: 1. The CDR3: CASSFGLAGGEQYF. The CDR3 DNA is TGTGCCAGCAGCTTCGGACTAGCGGGAGGCGAGCAGTACTTC.

V usage is TRBV7-9 and J usage is TRBJ2-7; TRBD1 or TRBD2 may be the D gene (6 bases each). The CDR3 is made up of 14 amino acids. Trimming took off 4 bases at V and 6 bases at J, with 16 bases between the two ends. Germline values: CDR1 SEHNR, CDR2 FQNEAQ (reference sequence). CDR3 in DNA: TGTGCCAGCAGCTCGATTTCACAGGGAGGCGAGCAGTACTTC. This codes for CASSSISQGGEQYF.

The chain has TRBV29-1 and TRBJ2-5; D may match TRBD1 or TRBD2 (5 bases each). The end of the DNA fits TRBJ2-7 better, so the J call may be wrong. Germline lookup yields CDR1 SQVTM and CDR2 ANQGSEA. CDR3 length: 13 amino acids. CDR3 loop: CSAGSGHSYEQYF. Written as DNA, the CDR3 is TGCAGCGCCGGGTCGGGGCACTCCTACGAGCAGTACTTC.

This clone appeared once. This CDR3 is CASRGQGRNEQFF. The CDR3 DNA reads TGTGCCAGCAGGGGACAGGGTAGGAATGAGCAGTTCTTC. This chain connects TRBV28 to TRBJ2-1, with 9 bases lining up with TRBD1. V was pared by 6 bases and J by 7 bases, with 4 bases of the junction left unmatched. Per germline, CDR1 MDHEN and CDR2 SYDVKM. This CDR3 is 13 amino acids long. Full variable domain (outside the CDR3, taken from reference TRBV28 and TRBJ2-1): DVKVTQSSRYLVKRTGEKVFLECVQDMDHENMFWYRQDPGLGLRLIYFSYDVKMKEKGDIPEGYSVSREKKERFSLILESASTNQTSMYLCASRGQGRNEQFFGPGTRLTVL.

This clone was counted between two and nine times. The chain has TRBV5-1 and TRBJ2-3, with 7 bases fitting TRBD1. The CDR3 totals 14 residues. The V segment lost 7 bases and the J segment 3 bases; nucleotides outside the gene matches: 8. Germline CDR1 and CDR2: SGHRS and YFSETQ. DNA of the CDR3: TGCGCCAGCGGGACCGGGACAGCGACAGATACGCAGTATTTT. It encodes CASGTGTATDTQYF.

This chain connects TRBV6-5 to TRBJ2-1; 8 bases line up with TRBD2. This CDR3 is 16 amino acids long. V was clipped by 0 bases and J by 10 bases; unmatched bases: 11. The germline V gene has CDR1 MNHEY and CDR2 SVGAGI. CDR3 sequence (DNA): TGTGCCAGCAGTTACTCGAGTAGCGGGACCCCTAGGGAGCAGTTCTTC. Residues: CASSYSSSGTPREQFF.

This clone was seen a few times. The chain links TRBV4-1 to TRBJ2-7; 12 bases match TRBD2. V lost 1 base and J lost 2; bases outside the gene matches: 3. This CDR3 contains 16 residues. CDR1 is MGHRA and CDR2 is YSYEKL in the germline V gene. DNA for the CDR3: TGCGCCAGCAGCCAAGGGGCTAGCGGGAGGGCCTACGAGCAGTACTTC. Translating it yields CASSQGASGRAYEQYF.

This sequence joins TRBV2 and TRBJ2-2; 7 bases line up with TRBD1. The length of the CDR3 is 14 residues. V gave up 8 bases and J gave up 4 bases; unmatched junction bases: 7. Germline V CDR1 and CDR2: SNHLY, FYNNEI. This CDR3 is CASFRDRGTGELFF. The CDR3 coding sequence is TGTGCCAGCTTCCGGGACAGAGGCACCGGGGAGCTGTTTTTT.

The V gene is TRBV15, the J gene TRBJ2-7; possible D gene TRBD1, 5 bases. Between the trimmed V and J ends, which lost 6 bases and 5 bases, there was a span of 17 bases. CDR3 size: 14 residues. Germline V CDR1 and CDR2: LNHNV, YYDKDF (reference sequence). The CDR3 nucleotides read TGTGCCACCAGTAATCACGGAAGGGGAAACGAGCAGTACTTC. It encodes CATSNHGRGNEQYF.

This chain joins TRBV6-5 and TRBJ1-2, with 8 bases that match TRBD1. The germline gives CDR1 MNHEY, CDR2 SVGAGI. CDR3 length: 14 residues. V trimming: 6 bases; J trimming: 6 bases; junction bases outside the gene matches: 9. The DNA of the CDR3 is TGTGCCAGCAGCCGGGACAGGTCCTTTGATGGCTACACCTTC. Protein product: CASSRDRSFDGYTF.

Of note for this clone: The same CDR3 also results from other DNA sequences found in this sample. The CDR3 reads CAISDSSDTQYF. CDR3 nucleotide sequence: TGTGCCATCAGTGATTCATCAGATACGCAGTATTTT. The chain carries TRBV10-3 and TRBJ2-3, with D uncertain. With 3 bases removed from V and 4 bases from J, the gap between germline ends came to 5 bases. The CDR3 consists of 12 residues. CDR1 and CDR2 from the germline V gene are ENHRY and SYGVKD.

The chain is built from TRBV7-8 and TRBJ2-2; D is unclear. Trimming took 2 bases from V and 2 from J, leaving 9 bases between them. Germline V gene lookup returns CDR1 SGHVS and CDR2 FQNEAQ. The CDR3 covers 15 residues. In nucleotides, the CDR3 is TGTGCCAGCAGCTTAAAGGGAATAAACACCGGGGAGCTGTTTTTT. Protein: CASSLKGINTGELFF.

The rearrangement links TRBV9 to TRBJ2-7; TRBD1 aligns across 7 bases. The CDR3 is made up of 15 amino acids. The V and J ends lost 3 bases and 3 bases, in that order; junction bases with no gene match: 9. The germline V gene encodes CDR1 SGDLS and CDR2 YYNGEE. CDR3 bases: TGTGCCAGCAGCGCCGGGATTAACAGGGGCTACGAGCAGTACTTC. Its protein product is CASSAGINRGYEQYF.

This clone was picked up a small number of times. The gene calls are TRBV5-1 and TRBJ2-3; tentative D call: TRBD2 (6 bases). Per the germline V gene, CDR1 is SGHRS and CDR2 is YFSETQ. V lost 0 bases, J lost 1 base, and 9 bases lay in between. The CDR3 has 15 amino acids. The CDR3 spells CASSLVGGGTDTQYF. CDR3 nucleotides: TGCGCCAGCAGCTTGGTAGGCGGGGGCACAGATACGCAGTATTTT.

This clone was observed a single time. The chain has TRBV9 and TRBJ2-2, with 9 bases matching TRBD1. The V segment lost 3 bases and the J segment 1 base; nucleotides outside the gene matches: 19. There are 21 residues in the CDR3. CDR1 and CDR2 (germline): SGDLS, YYNGEE. The CDR3 DNA follows: TGTGCCAGCAGCGAACCAGCCCCGGGACAGGGTCCCCCTATGAACACCGGGGAGCTGTTTTTT. It is translated as CASSEPAPGQGPPMNTGELFF.

This rearrangement joins TRBV7-8 to TRBJ2-7; D is perhaps TRBD2 (6 bases). The end of the DNA fits TRBJ2-1 better, so the J call may be wrong. CDR1 is SGHVS, CDR2 FQNEAQ, per germline. The CDR3 length is 20 residues. CDR3 nucleotide sequence: TGTGCCAGCAGCTTAGCTAGCGGCAGTCATCAGCGGAGCTCCTACAATGAGCAGTTCTTC. This sequence encodes CASSLASGSHQRSSYNEQFF.

V usage is TRBV7-2 and J usage is TRBJ2-5; 11 nucleotides line up with TRBD2. The J segment lost 4 bases and the V segment lost 5 bases, leaving 6 bases of the junction unmatched. The germline gives CDR1 SGHTA, CDR2 FQGNSA. This CDR3 is 15 amino acids long. The DNA of the CDR3 is TGTGCCAGCAGCATACTAGCGGGAGTTGCAGAGACCCAGTACTTC. Its translation: CASSILAGVAETQYF. Full variable domain (missing parts from reference TRBV7-2 and TRBJ2-5): GAGVSQSPSNKVTEKGKDVELRCDPISGHTALYWYRQSLGQGLEFLIYFQGNSAPDKSGLPSDRFSAERTGGSVSTLTIQRTQQEDSAVYLCASSILAGVAETQYFGPGTRLLVL.

The chain links TRBV9 to TRBJ2-5; TRBD2 might be the D (6 bases). CDR1 and CDR2 from the germline V gene are SGDLS and YYNGEE. The CDR3 sequence is 16 residues long. The ends were cut back, 5 bases at V and 3 bases at J, with 20 bases in the middle. The CDR3, as DNA: TGTGCCAGCAGGGGGGGAGAGCTCCAAGCAGAAGAGACCCAGTACTTC. Its protein product is CASRGGELQAEETQYF.

Concerning this clone itself: A far bigger clonotype differs at one base, so this is likely a read error. The V call is TRBV7-9, the J call TRBJ2-1, with D tentatively TRBD1 or TRBD2 (5 bases each). The germline gives CDR1 SEHNR, CDR2 FQNEAQ (reference sequence). Trimming took 5 bases from V and 6 from J, leaving 11 bases between them. This CDR3 is 13 amino acids long. The CDR3 here is CASSLQDFNEQFF. DNA of the CDR3: TGTGCCAGCAGCCTACAGGACTTCAATGAGCAGTTCTTC.

J is TRBJ2-3 and V is TRBV5-1, with D perhaps TRBD1 or TRBD2 (6 bases each). Trimming pared 2 bases from V and 7 bases from J, leaving 14 bases between. The germline V gene encodes CDR1 SGHRS and CDR2 YFSETQ. This CDR3 is built from 14 residues. The CDR3 is CASSLGQGRNTQYF. The CDR3 DNA is TGCGCCAGCAGCTTAGGGCAGGGGAGGAATACGCAGTATTTT. Using reference TRBV5-1 and TRBJ2-3 for the parts outside the CDR3, the full variable domain is KAGVTQTPRYLIKTRGQQVTLSCSPISGHRSVSWYQQTPGQGLQFLFEYFSETQRNKGNFPGRFSGRQFSNSRSEMNVSTLELGDSALYLCASSLGQGRNTQYFGPGTRLTVL.

The rearrangement uses TRBV5-1 and TRBJ1-1, with 12 bases that match TRBD1. From germline, CDR1 is SGHRS and CDR2 YFSETQ. The CDR3 covers 17 residues. J gave up 5 bases and V 2 bases, and 10 bases lay outside the gene matches. In DNA, the CDR3 is TGCGCCAGCAGCTTAACCGGGACAGGGGGCTCTAGGACTGAAGCTTTCTTT. Its translation is CASSLTGTGGSRTEAFF. The whole variable domain, filled in from reference TRBV5-1 and TRBJ1-1, reads KAGVTQTPRYLIKTRGQQVTLSCSPISGHRSVSWYQQTPGQGLQFLFEYFSETQRNKGNFPGRFSGRQFSNSRSEMNVSTLELGDSALYLCASSLTGTGGSRTEAFFGQGTRLTVV.

V gene TRBV18 combines with J gene TRBJ2-7, with unresolved D. Germline CDR1 is KGHSH and CDR2 is LQKENI. Trimming cost V 5 bases and J 7 bases, with 9 bases left between them. The CDR3 is 11 amino acids. The CDR3 DNA is TGTGCCAGCTCATCTGCTAAGGAGCAGTACTTC. Translation: CASSSAKEQYF.

The chain is built from TRBV5-1 and TRBJ1-2; tentatively, D is TRBD1 (5 bases). CDR1 and CDR2 (germline): SGHRS, YFSETQ. There are 13 residues in the CDR3. V was shortened by 5 bases and J by 6 bases, with 14 bases between the two germline ends. CDR3 sequence reads: CASSSPGSNGYTF. CDR3 nucleotides: TGCGCCAGCAGTTCCCCAGGGTCCAATGGCTACACCTTC.

The chain employs TRBV18 and TRBJ2-1; 8 bases are shared with TRBD1. CDR3 length: 14 residues. The germline gives CDR1 KGHSH, CDR2 LQKENI. Germline trimming cut 6 bases from V and 10 bases from J; bases unmatched to any gene: 11. The CDR3 here is CASSPGQVSLEQFF. The CDR3 DNA reads as TGTGCCAGCTCTCCGGGACAGGTCTCCTTGGAGCAGTTCTTC.

The rearrangement links TRBV14 to TRBJ2-3, with D perhaps being TRBD1 or TRBD2 (5 bases each). Germline V gives CDR1 SGHDN, CDR2 FVKESK. The CDR3 is 15 residues long. V was pared by 1 base and J by 7 bases, with 15 bases between. CDR3 sequence (DNA): TGTGCCAGCAGCCAAGGTGGGGGACGCCACTATACGCAGTATTTT. This codes for CASSQGGGRHYTQYF.

The chain joins TRBV5-1 to TRBJ2-7; 7 positions agree with TRBD2. Trimming at V came to 0 bases and at J to 3 bases, leaving 9 bases not matched to a gene. CDR3 length equals 16 residues. Germline assignment: CDR1 SGHRS and CDR2 YFSETQ. The CDR3 is CASSLARGGSIYEQYF. The CDR3 DNA reads TGCGCCAGCAGCTTGGCTCGGGGCGGGAGTATCTACGAGCAGTACTTC.

This chain links TRBV7-3 with TRBJ2-7; 7 positions agree with TRBD2. Germline V gene sequence: CDR1 SGHTA, CDR2 FQGTGA. CDR3 length equals 21 residues. Trimming cost V 5 bases and J 3 bases; bases outside gene matches: 28. The CDR3 reads CASSQILSLSLRAGPRYEQYF. Here the CDR3 DNA reads TGTGCCAGCAGCCAGATTCTTTCCCTGTCGCTGCGAGCGGGACCTCGCTACGAGCAGTACTTC.

A note on this clone: This may arise from a read error, as a much more abundant clone is one base away. The chain is built from TRBV7-9 and TRBJ2-6; the D gene is possibly TRBD1 (5 bases). This CDR3 comprises 15 residues. V was shortened by 3 bases and J by 0 bases, with 6 bases between the two germline ends. The germline V gene has CDR1 SEHNR and CDR2 FQNEAQ (reference sequence). The DNA for the CDR3 is TGTGCCAGCAGCTTGGGGCTCTCTGGGGCCAACGTCCTGACTTTC. Its translation: CASSLGLSGANVLTF.